Each of the 29 T cell receptor beta chains below was sequenced from the same sample in a study of blood T cell repertoires in COVID-19. TCRdb's copy holds only in-frame clones and misses some; the assay was immunoSEQ multiplex PCR. Of 200,000 to 250,000 clones in the sample, roughly four fifths were seen once. The sequenced material came from peripheral blood. These receptor sequences come from a woman aged 25 to 39 who had recovered from COVID-19.

The sample holds one count of this clone. This chain links TRBV30 with TRBJ2-7; 14 bases agree with TRBD2. Trimming took 0 bases from V and 3 from J; bases not matched to a gene: 1. The CDR3 has 15 amino acids. Per the germline V gene, CDR1 is GTSNPN and CDR2 is SVGIG (reference sequence). CDR3 sequence reads: CAWSVGTSGGYEQYF. Here the CDR3 DNA reads TGTGCCTGGAGTGTTGGGACTAGCGGGGGCTACGAGCAGTACTTC.

J is TRBJ2-1 and V is TRBV5-1; weak D call: TRBD2 (6 bases). V dropped 0 bases and J dropped 8 bases, with 9 bases sitting between them. CDR3 length equals 13 residues. Germline loops: CDR1 SGHRS, CDR2 YFSETQ. CDR3: CASSLAGGHEQFF. The CDR3 nucleotides are TGCGCCAGCAGCTTGGCCGGGGGACATGAGCAGTTCTTC.

This clone was seen a single time. The CDR3 nucleotides read TGTGCCAGCAGTTTCTTCGAATTTGGCATGAACACTGAAGCTTTCTTT. This encodes CASSFFEFGMNTEAFF. V and J are TRBV28 and TRBJ1-1; D remains unclear. V lost 3 bases and J lost 0, with 14 bases in between. This CDR3 spans 16 amino acids. Germline loops: CDR1 MDHEN, CDR2 SYDVKM. Complete variable domain (other parts from reference TRBV28 and TRBJ1-1): DVKVTQSSRYLVKRTGEKVFLECVQDMDHENMFWYRQDPGLGLRLIYFSYDVKMKEKGDIPEGYSVSREKKERFSLILESASTNQTSMYLCASSFFEFGMNTEAFFGQGTRLTVV.

This sequence joins TRBV5-6 and TRBJ2-7; perhaps TRBD1 as D (6 bases). The CDR3 loop spans 12 amino acids. V was cut by 2 bases and J by 4 bases, with 7 bases left in between. The germline V gene has CDR1 SGHDT and CDR2 YYEEEE. The DNA of the CDR3 is TGTGCCAGCAGCTTACAGGGTTACGAGCAGTACTTC. Translated: CASSLQGYEQYF.

This chain links TRBV2 with TRBJ2-5; D may be TRBD2 (5 bases). The CDR3 runs to 14 residues. Germline assignment: CDR1 SNHLY and CDR2 FYNNEI. V lost 10 bases and J lost 4, with 19 bases in between. The CDR3 sequence is CAIVFAGTGETQYF. The CDR3 nucleotides are TGTGCCATCGTGTTCGCGGGCACGGGAGAGACCCAGTACTTC. Full variable domain (rest looked up from reference TRBV2 and TRBJ2-5): EPEVTQTPSHQVTQMGQEVILRCVPISNHLYFYWYRQILGQKVEFLVSFYNNEISEKSEIFDDQFSVERPDGSNFTLKIRSTKLEDSAMYFCAIVFAGTGETQYFGPGTRLLVL.

The genes are TRBV2 and TRBJ2-7; 10 bases align to TRBD1. The CDR3 sequence is 15 residues long. Germline CDR1 is SNHLY and CDR2 is FYNNEI. Germline trimming cut 4 bases from V and 3 bases from J; bases unmatched to any gene: 6. The CDR3 loop is CASSVDRGPFYEQYF. CDR3 nucleotide sequence: TGTGCCAGCAGTGTCGACAGGGGGCCTTTCTACGAGCAGTACTTC.

The CDR3 nucleotides are TGTGCCAGCACCCTCTCTAGCGGGAGGACCTACAATGAGCAGTTCTTC. Encoded protein: CASTLSSGRTYNEQFF. V and J are TRBV7-2 and TRBJ2-1; 11 bases agree with TRBD2. The ends lost 7 bases at V and 2 bases at J; junction bases unmatched: 7. Germline CDR1 is SGHTA and CDR2 is FQGNSA. The CDR3 is made up of 16 amino acids.

The chain carries TRBV5-8 and TRBJ2-4, with a possible D match to TRBD1 (6 bases). The germline V gene encodes CDR1 SGHTS and CDR2 YDEGEE. This CDR3 is built from 18 residues. V was cut by 7 bases and J by 1 base, with 24 bases left in between. The CDR3 spells CASFGQLLTGMAKNIQYF. CDR3 nucleotide sequence: TGTGCCAGCTTTGGACAGCTGCTCACGGGGATGGCCAAAAACATTCAGTACTTC.

This clone came up once. This chain joins TRBV6-5 and TRBJ1-4; 10 nucleotides line up with TRBD1. The germline CDR1 and CDR2 sequences are MNHEY and SVGAGI. V gave up 8 bases and J gave up 4 bases; unmatched junction bases: 7. CDR3 size: 15 residues. The CDR3 DNA is TGTGCCAGCGTGGGTCGGGACAGGGGTAATGAAAAACTGTTTTTT. Its protein product is CASVGRDRGNEKLFF.

This clone was detected only a few times. The chain recombines TRBV6-5 with TRBJ1-2, with D hard to call. The CDR3 length is 15 residues. V gave up 2 bases and J gave up 2 bases, with 12 bases separating them. Germline-derived CDR1 and CDR2 are MNHEY and SVGAGI. This CDR3 is CASSYTGLMNYGYTF. The CDR3 bases are TGTGCCAGCAGTTACACGGGTCTTATGAACTATGGCTACACCTTC.

The rearrangement uses TRBV11-3 and TRBJ2-2; TRBD1 matches 8 bases. Germline V gene sequence: CDR1 SGHNT, CDR2 YENEEA. CDR3 size: 15 residues. The trim removed 6 bases at V and 7 bases at J, leaving 10 bases unmatched. The CDR3 region has the DNA TGTGCCAGCAGTCCCATGGGACAGGCGGACGGGGAGCTGTTTTTT. Protein product: CASSPMGQADGELFF.

The rearrangement joins TRBV28 to TRBJ2-7; tentative D call: TRBD1 (6 bases). V was trimmed by 6 bases and J by 3 bases, leaving 12 bases between them. This CDR3 spans 13 amino acids. The germline V gene has CDR1 MDHEN and CDR2 SYDVKM. The CDR3 DNA is TGTGCCAGCAGCTCATCGGACAGCTACGAGCAGTACTTC. Translated, it gives CASSSSDSYEQYF.

This clone was seen only once. The chain employs TRBV28 and TRBJ2-1, with 13 positions matching TRBD2. V was pared by 5 bases and J by 8 bases, with 9 bases of the junction left unmatched. The germline V gene has CDR1 MDHEN and CDR2 SYDVKM. The CDR3 sequence is 16 residues long. The CDR3: CASSIAGTSGNDEQFF. CDR3 sequence (DNA): TGTGCCAGCAGTATCGCCGGGACTAGCGGGAATGATGAGCAGTTCTTC.

The chain employs TRBV7-3 and TRBJ2-2; D not resolved. Germline-derived CDR1 and CDR2 are SGHTA and FQGTGA. Trimming stripped 2 bases from V and 8 bases from J, with 12 bases between. The CDR3 has 14 residues. In DNA, the CDR3 is TGTGCCAGCAGCTTATCCCCCCCGCGGGGGGAGCTGTTTTTT. Translated: CASSLSPPRGELFF.

The chain couples TRBV18 to TRBJ2-7, with 7 bases identical to TRBD1. This CDR3 spans 12 amino acids. CDR1 and CDR2 from the germline V gene are KGHSH and LQKENI. The V segment lost 3 bases and the J segment 11 bases; nucleotides outside the gene matches: 7. The CDR3, as DNA: TGTGCCAGCTCACCGCGAGGGGGCGGCGAGTACTTC. Amino acid sequence: CASSPRGGGEYF.

The chain links TRBV9 to TRBJ1-1; 10 nucleotides match TRBD1. The CDR3 consists of 15 residues. The V segment lost 3 bases and the J segment 4 bases; nucleotides outside the gene matches: 6. CDR1 and CDR2 (germline): SGDLS, YYNGEE. The CDR3 region is CASSALTGGSTEAFF. In DNA form, the CDR3 reads TGTGCCAGCAGCGCTTTGACAGGGGGCTCCACTGAAGCTTTCTTT.

This CDR3 reads CASSQTTGTGGEQYF. As DNA, the CDR3 is TGCGCCAGCAGCCAAACGACGGGCACCGGGGGGGAGCAGTACTTC. The rearrangement links TRBV4-1 to TRBJ2-7; TRBD2 matches at 7 bases. The CDR3 consists of 15 residues. Germline-derived CDR1 and CDR2 are MGHRA and YSYEKL. The V gene end was trimmed by 2 bases and the J gene end by 7 bases; junction bases not matched to a gene: 11.

CDR3 sequence (DNA): TGTGCCAGCAGCACCCCGACAGGGCCCAACTATGGCTACACCTTC. This sequence encodes CASSTPTGPNYGYTF. This chain joins TRBV5-4 and TRBJ1-2; 7 nucleotides agree with TRBD1. The trim removed 4 bases at V and 2 bases at J, leaving 8 bases unmatched. Germline CDR1 reads SGHNT; CDR2 reads YYREEE (reference sequence). The CDR3 consists of 15 residues.

V usage is TRBV9 and J usage is TRBJ2-3, with D possibly being TRBD1 (5 bases). Trimming took off 5 bases at V and 4 bases at J, with 14 bases between the two ends. Germline assignment: CDR1 SGDLS and CDR2 YYNGEE. This CDR3 has 14 residues. Here the CDR3 reads CASSFQGGPDTQYF. CDR3 in DNA: TGTGCCAGCAGTTTTCAGGGTGGGCCAGATACGCAGTATTTT.

This clone has a single count. This chain links TRBV6-5 with TRBJ2-7, with TRBD2 identical over 12 bases. Germline V lookup: CDR1 MNHEY, CDR2 SVGAGI. The CDR3 is made up of 15 amino acids. The V segment lost 10 bases and the J segment 9 bases; nucleotides outside the gene matches: 16. This chain's CDR3 is CATSKGLAGLRGQYF. CDR3 in DNA: TGTGCCACCTCAAAGGGACTAGCGGGTCTAAGGGGGCAGTACTTC.

This sequence joins TRBV6-5 and TRBJ2-7, with 8 bases lining up with TRBD1. After removal of 10 bases from V and 3 bases from J, the junction contained 8 bases not matched to a gene. The V gene's germline CDR1 is MNHEY and CDR2 SVGAGI. CDR3 length: 13 amino acids. The CDR3 is CAIDRGSLYEQYF. DNA for the CDR3: TGTGCCATAGACAGGGGATCCCTCTACGAGCAGTACTTC.

V gene TRBV6-1 combines with J gene TRBJ2-1; D unclear. The CDR3 length is 13 residues. The V gene's germline CDR1 is MNHNS and CDR2 SASEGT. V lost 1 base and J 8 bases, leaving 9 bases between the germline ends. CDR3 coding DNA: TGTGCCAGCAGTGAAGTTATGGAGTATGAGCAGTTCTTC. Amino acids: CASSEVMEYEQFF.

The chain carries TRBV19 and TRBJ2-5, with a tentative D call TRBD2 (6 bases). CDR3 size: 14 residues. Per the germline V gene, CDR1 is LNHDA and CDR2 is SQIVND (reference sequence). V was clipped by 3 bases and J by 2 bases, with 10 bases between them. CDR3 nucleotide sequence: TGTGCCAGTAGTATCGCTAGCGCGCAAGAGACCCAGTACTTC. This encodes CASSIASAQETQYF.

V and J are TRBV6-2 or TRBV6-3 and TRBJ2-7; D is possibly TRBD1 (6 bases). The CDR3 consists of 14 residues. V was shortened by 5 bases and J by 2 bases, with 13 bases between the two germline ends. Germline V gene lookup returns CDR1 MNHEY and CDR2 SVGEGT. DNA for the CDR3: TGTGCCAGCAGTGGGGCAGGGGAACCCTACGAGCAGTACTTC. This encodes CASSGAGEPYEQYF.

The chain has TRBV5-1 and TRBJ1-2; maybe TRBD1 (5 bases). Germline CDR1 SGHRS, CDR2 YFSETQ. There are 14 residues in the CDR3. Trimming cost V 4 bases and J 4 bases, with 14 bases left between them. CDR3 DNA sequence: TGCGCCAGCAGCGCCTTCCAGGGCCTCTATGGCTACACCTTC. As protein: CASSAFQGLYGYTF. Using reference TRBV5-1 and TRBJ1-2 for the parts outside the CDR3, the full variable domain is KAGVTQTPRYLIKTRGQQVTLSCSPISGHRSVSWYQQTPGQGLQFLFEYFSETQRNKGNFPGRFSGRQFSNSRSEMNVSTLELGDSALYLCASSAFQGLYGYTFGSGTRLTVV.

The rearrangement joins TRBV19 to TRBJ1-1; 7 nucleotides line up with TRBD1. CDR1 is LNHDA and CDR2 is SQIVND in the germline V gene (reference sequence). The CDR3 loop spans 14 amino acids. Unmatched junction bases numbered 6, after V lost 4 bases and J lost 4 bases. CDR3 sequence: CASSTTGVGTEAFF. CDR3 nucleotide sequence: TGTGCCAGTAGTACTACAGGGGTGGGCACTGAAGCTTTCTTT.

A remark on this clone: An end of the junction differs from the germline gene, which may be a read error. The chain joins TRBV20-1 to TRBJ1-2; 9 bases are shared with TRBD1. CDR1 and CDR2 (germline): DFQATT, SNEGSKA (reference sequence). There are 11 residues in the CDR3. CDR3 DNA sequence: TGCAGTGCTAGAACCCTACAGGGGGCCATCTTC. This codes for CSARTLQGAIF.

V gene TRBV28 combines with J gene TRBJ2-1; tentatively, D is TRBD1 (6 bases). The CDR3 spans 15 residues. The V end lost 3 bases, the J end lost 9 bases, and 18 bases lay between the germline ends. The germline V gene has CDR1 MDHEN and CDR2 SYDVKM. CDR3 protein: CASSFGRVGAGEQFF. The DNA for the CDR3 is TGTGCCAGCAGTTTCGGTCGGGTGGGGGCAGGTGAGCAGTTCTTC.

The rearrangement uses TRBV18 and TRBJ1-1; perhaps TRBD1 as D (5 bases). V was trimmed by 2 bases and J by 0 bases, leaving 10 bases between them. This CDR3 has 15 residues. Germline CDR1 is KGHSH and CDR2 is LQKENI. The chain's CDR3 is CASSPSDIMNTEAFF. In nucleotides, the CDR3 is TGTGCCAGCTCACCATCGGACATCATGAACACTGAAGCTTTCTTT.